This T cell receptor (beta chain) was recovered during a study of T cell repertoires in cytomegalovirus infection (dated by TCRdb to the late 2010s). Study-wide context: Because public TCR beta signatures pointed to carriage of CMV infection together with the matching HLA type, the HLA type of each donor mattered for the analysis. What the authors observed across the whole study: Carriers of CMV infection plus the relevant HLA type were discriminated by the cumulative frequency of public TCR beta family members in the study cohort and in an independent approximately 360-donor cohort. The ex vivo response was dominated by HLA-C-restricted CMV-specific TCR beta clonotypes, which also provided the single most frequent clonotype in two of eight donors.

Many counts were recorded for this clonotype. This receptor's antigen is unknown. Base qualities are not recorded, but no much larger clone differs from it by a single base. These reads were obtained on an Illumina HiSeq 1500. The public sequencing data were trimmed at Q25 with fastp and processed into clonotypes with MiXCR by TCRdb, which kept only in-frame beta chains. When rows share a CDR3 protein, they turn into one entry using the most common DNA and genes. Across this sample there are 150,000 to 180,000 distinct CDR3 sequences, with around 20% seen only once. Of the sample, 10% to 11% is held by the ten largest clones. From its cysteine to its phenylalanine, the CDR3 spans 16 amino acids. Kept here is only the CDR3 DNA, which spans 48 bases and is read in frame from base 1. The junction shows trimming of 0 bases on V and 0 bases on J, plus 8 bases between the germline ends. Taken from the germline V gene, the CDR1 and CDR2 loops are SGHVS and FQNEAQ.

Sequencing was done on a sample of PBMCs. This receptor chain uses TRBV7-8 and TRBJ2-2, with the D gene not confidently named. The sequence derives from a human donor in good health (CMV status not recorded). Some clones in this sample may be carry-over from other donors' samples. The CDR3 has the sequence CASSLARLSNTGELFF. DNA sequence: TGTGCCAGCAGCTTAGCACGGCTTTCGAACACCGGGGAGCTGTTTTTT.